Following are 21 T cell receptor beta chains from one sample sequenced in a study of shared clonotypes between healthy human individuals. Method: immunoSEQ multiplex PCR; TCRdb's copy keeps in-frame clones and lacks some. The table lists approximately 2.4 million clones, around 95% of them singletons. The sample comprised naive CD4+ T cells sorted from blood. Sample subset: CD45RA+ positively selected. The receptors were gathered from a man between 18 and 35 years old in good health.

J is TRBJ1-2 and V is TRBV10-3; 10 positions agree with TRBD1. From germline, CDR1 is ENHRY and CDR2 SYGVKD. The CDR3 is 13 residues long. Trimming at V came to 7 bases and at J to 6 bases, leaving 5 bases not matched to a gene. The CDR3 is CAITTGTGDGYTF. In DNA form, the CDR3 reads TGTGCCATCACAACCGGGACAGGGGATGGCTACACCTTC.

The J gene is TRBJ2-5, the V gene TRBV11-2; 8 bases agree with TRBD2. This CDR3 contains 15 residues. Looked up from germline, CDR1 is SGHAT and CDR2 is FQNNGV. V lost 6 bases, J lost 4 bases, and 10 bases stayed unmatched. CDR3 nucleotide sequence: TGTGCCAGCAGGGACCCCATTCGGGGGGGAGAGACCCAGTACTTC. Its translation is CASRDPIRGGETQYF.

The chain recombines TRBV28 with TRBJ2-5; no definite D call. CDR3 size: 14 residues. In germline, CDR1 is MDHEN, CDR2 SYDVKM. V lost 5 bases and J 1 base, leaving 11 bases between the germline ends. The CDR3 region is CASSLTGLQETQYF. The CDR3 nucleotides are TGTGCCAGCAGTCTAACGGGCCTCCAAGAGACCCAGTACTTC.

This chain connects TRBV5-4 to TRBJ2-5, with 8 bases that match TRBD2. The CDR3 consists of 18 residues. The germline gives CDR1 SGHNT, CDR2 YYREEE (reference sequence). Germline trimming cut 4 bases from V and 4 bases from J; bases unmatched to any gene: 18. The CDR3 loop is CASSPLGTSGPAGETQYF. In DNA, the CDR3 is TGTGCCAGCAGCCCGTTGGGAACTAGCGGTCCCGCGGGAGAGACCCAGTACTTC. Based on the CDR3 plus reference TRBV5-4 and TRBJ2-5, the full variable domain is ETGVTQSPTHLIKTRGQQVTLRCSSQSGHNTVSWYQQALGQGPQFIFQYYREEENGRGNFPPRFSGLQFPNYSSELNVNALELDDSALYLCASSPLGTSGPAGETQYFGPGTRLLVL.

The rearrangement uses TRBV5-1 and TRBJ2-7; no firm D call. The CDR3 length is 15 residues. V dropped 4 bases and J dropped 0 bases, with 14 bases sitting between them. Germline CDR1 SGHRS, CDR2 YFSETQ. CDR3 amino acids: CASSRDSTSSYEQYF. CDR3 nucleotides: TGCGCCAGCAGCCGCGACTCCACGAGCTCCTACGAGCAGTACTTC.

The CDR3 here is CASSRSGTILTYEQYF. Here the CDR3 DNA reads TGTGCCAGCAGCAGGAGCGGGACTATTCTTACCTACGAGCAGTACTTC. The chain couples TRBV5-6 to TRBJ2-7, with TRBD2 matching over 7 bases. CDR1 and CDR2 from the germline V gene are SGHDT and YYEEEE. With 4 bases clipped from V and 2 bases from J, the junction kept 12 bases outside the gene matches. The CDR3 spans 16 residues. Filled out from reference TRBV5-6 and TRBJ2-7, the complete variable domain reads DAGVTQSPTHLIKTRGQQVTLRCSPKSGHDTVSWYQQALGQGPQFIFQYYEEEERQRGNFPDRFSGHQFPNYSSELNVNALLLGDSALYLCASSRSGTILTYEQYFGPGTRLTVT.

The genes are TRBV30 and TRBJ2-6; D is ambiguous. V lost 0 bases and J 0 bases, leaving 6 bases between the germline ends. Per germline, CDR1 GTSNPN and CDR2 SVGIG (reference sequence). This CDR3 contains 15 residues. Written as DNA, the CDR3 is TGTGCCTGGAGTGTACGTAACTCTGGGGCCAACGTCCTGACTTTC. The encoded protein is CAWSVRNSGANVLTF. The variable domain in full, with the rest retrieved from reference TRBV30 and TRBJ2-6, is SQTIHQWPATLVQPVGSPLSLECTVEGTSNPNLYWYRQAAGRGLQLLFYSVGIGQISSEVPQNLSASRPQDRQFILSSKKLLLSDSGFYLCAWSVRNSGANVLTFGAGSRLTVL.

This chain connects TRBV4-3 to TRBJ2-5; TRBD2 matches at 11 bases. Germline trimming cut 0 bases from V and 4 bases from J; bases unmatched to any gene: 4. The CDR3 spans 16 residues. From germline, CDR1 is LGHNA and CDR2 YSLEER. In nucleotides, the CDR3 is TGCGCCAGCAGCCAAGAGGGTAGCGGGAGGGTAGAGACCCAGTACTTC. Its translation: CASSQEGSGRVETQYF.

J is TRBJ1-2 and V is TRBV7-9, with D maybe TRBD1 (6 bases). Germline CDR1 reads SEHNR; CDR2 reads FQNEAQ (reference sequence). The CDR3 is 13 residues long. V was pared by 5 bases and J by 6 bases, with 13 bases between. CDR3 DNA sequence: TGTGCCAGCAGCCCCACGGGGGCTAATGGCTACACCTTC. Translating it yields CASSPTGANGYTF.

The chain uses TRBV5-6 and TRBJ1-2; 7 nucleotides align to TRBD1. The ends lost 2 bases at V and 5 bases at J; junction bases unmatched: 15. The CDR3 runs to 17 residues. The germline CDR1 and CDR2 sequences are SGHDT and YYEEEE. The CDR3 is CASSFMGQLSLSYGYTF. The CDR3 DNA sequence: TGTGCCAGCAGCTTTATGGGACAGCTCTCTCTAAGTTATGGCTACACCTTC.

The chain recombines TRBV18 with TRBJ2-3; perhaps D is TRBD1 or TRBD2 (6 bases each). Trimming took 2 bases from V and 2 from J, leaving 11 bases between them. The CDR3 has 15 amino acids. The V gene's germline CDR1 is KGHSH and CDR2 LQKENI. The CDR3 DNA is TGTGCCAGCTCACCAGGGGGGCGGCTCACAGATACGCAGTATTTT. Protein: CASSPGGRLTDTQYF.

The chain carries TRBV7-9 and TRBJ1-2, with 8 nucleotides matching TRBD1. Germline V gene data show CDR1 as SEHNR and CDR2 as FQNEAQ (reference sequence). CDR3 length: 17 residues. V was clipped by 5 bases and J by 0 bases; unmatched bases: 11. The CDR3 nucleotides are TGTGCCAGCAGCCCAAGGACAGGGACGACAACTAACTATGGCTACACCTTC. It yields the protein CASSPRTGTTTNYGYTF.

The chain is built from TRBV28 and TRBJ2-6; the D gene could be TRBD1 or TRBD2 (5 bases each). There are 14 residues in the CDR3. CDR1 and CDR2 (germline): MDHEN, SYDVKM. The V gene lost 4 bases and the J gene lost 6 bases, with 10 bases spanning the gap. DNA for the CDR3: TGTGCCAGCAGTTCGACAGCGGCGGCCAACGTCCTGACTTTC. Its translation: CASSSTAAANVLTF.

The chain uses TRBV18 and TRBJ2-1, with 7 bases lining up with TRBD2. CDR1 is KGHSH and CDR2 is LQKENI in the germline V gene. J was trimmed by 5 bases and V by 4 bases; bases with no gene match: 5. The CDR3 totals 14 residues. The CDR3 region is CASSLYTSDNEQFF. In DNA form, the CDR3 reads TGTGCCAGCTCACTCTATACTAGCGACAATGAGCAGTTCTTC.

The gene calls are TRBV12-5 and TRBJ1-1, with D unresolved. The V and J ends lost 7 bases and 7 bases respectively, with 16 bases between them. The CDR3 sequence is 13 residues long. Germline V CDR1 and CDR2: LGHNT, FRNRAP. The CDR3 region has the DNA TGTGCTAGTGCCATAGAGACGAATCTTGAAGCTTTCTTT. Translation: CASAIETNLEAFF.

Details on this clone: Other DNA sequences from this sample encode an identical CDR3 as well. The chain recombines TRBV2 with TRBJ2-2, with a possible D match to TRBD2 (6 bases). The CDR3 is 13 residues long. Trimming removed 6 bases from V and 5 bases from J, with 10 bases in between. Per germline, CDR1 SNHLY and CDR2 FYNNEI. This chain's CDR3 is CASREGYTGELFF. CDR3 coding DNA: TGTGCCAGCAGGGAGGGTTATACCGGGGAGCTGTTTTTT.

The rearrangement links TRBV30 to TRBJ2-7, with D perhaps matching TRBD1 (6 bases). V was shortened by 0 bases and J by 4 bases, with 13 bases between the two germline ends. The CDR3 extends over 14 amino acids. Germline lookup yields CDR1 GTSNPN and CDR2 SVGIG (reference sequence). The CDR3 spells CAWSVTGPTYEQYF. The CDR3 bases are TGTGCCTGGAGTGTGACAGGACCCACGTACGAGCAGTACTTC.

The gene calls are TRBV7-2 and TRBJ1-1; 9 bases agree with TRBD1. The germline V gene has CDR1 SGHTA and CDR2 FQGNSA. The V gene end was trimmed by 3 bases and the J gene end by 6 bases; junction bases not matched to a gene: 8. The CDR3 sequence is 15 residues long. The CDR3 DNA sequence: TGTGCCAGCAGCTTGGTAACAGGGGGCCGCGCTGAAGCTTTCTTT. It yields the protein CASSLVTGGRAEAFF.

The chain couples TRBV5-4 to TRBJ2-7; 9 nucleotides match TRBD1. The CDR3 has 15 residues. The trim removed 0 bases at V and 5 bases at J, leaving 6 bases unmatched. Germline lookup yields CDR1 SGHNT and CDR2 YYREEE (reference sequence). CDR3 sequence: CASSLGRTGVDEQYF. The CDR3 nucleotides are TGTGCCAGCAGCTTGGGGAGGACAGGGGTCGACGAGCAGTACTTC.

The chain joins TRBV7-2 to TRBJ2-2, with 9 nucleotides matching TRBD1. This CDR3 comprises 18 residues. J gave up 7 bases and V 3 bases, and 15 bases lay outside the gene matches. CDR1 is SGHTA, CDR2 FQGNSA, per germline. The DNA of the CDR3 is TGTGCCAGCAGCTTTCGAGCGGGGACAGGGAGGAAGAACGGGGAGCTGTTTTTT. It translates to CASSFRAGTGRKNGELFF. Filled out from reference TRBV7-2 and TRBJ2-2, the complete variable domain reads GAGVSQSPSNKVTEKGKDVELRCDPISGHTALYWYRQSLGQGLEFLIYFQGNSAPDKSGLPSDRFSAERTGGSVSTLTIQRTQQEDSAVYLCASSFRAGTGRKNGELFFGEGSRLTVL.

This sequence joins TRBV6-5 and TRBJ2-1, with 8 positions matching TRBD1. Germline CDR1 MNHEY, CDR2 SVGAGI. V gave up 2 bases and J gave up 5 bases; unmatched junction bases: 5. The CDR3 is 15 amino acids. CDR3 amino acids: CASSYGQGRHNEQFF. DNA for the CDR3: TGTGCCAGCAGTTACGGACAGGGTAGGCACAATGAGCAGTTCTTC.